This T cell receptor (beta chain) stems from a study of shared clonotypes between healthy human individuals. The V end was cut by 1 base, the J end by 5 bases, with 8 bases between. CDR3 size: 12 residues. Per germline, CDR1 SQVTM and CDR2 ANQGSEA. TCRdb's copy holds only in-frame clones and misses some; the assay was immunoSEQ multiplex PCR. The table includes about 480,000 clones, approximately 79% detected once. The sequence was obtained from a woman aged 40-49 years in good health. Some clones in this sample may be carry-over from other donors' samples. This chain links TRBV29-1 with TRBJ1-1, with D possibly being TRBD1 (5 bases). The sample taken for sequencing was PBMCs. CDR3 in DNA: TGCAGCGTTGAAGTTAGGGGAACTGAAGCTTTCTTT. Its protein product is CSVEVRGTEAFF.